The sequence of this T cell receptor beta chain was determined in a study of low-dose radiotherapy and immunotherapy resistance in tumors. This clonotype was picked up many times. TRAV and TRBV primers primed cDNA for both TCRalpha and TCRbeta. TCR amplification used roughly 18 PCR cycles, a constant-region primer and a V-primer adapter. TCRdb reprocessed the reads with MiXCR, giving one entry per CDR3 protein. The table has 85,000 to 95,000 distinct CDR3 sequences, less than 25% seen once. Time point denoted: after trial treatment. Treatment defined: LDRT plus nivolumab, ipilimumab, low-dose cyclophosphamide and aspirin (RACIN trial). V lost 0 bases, J lost 2 bases, and 12 bases lay in between. CDR3 length: 16 amino acids.

The chain couples TRBV5-3 to TRBJ2-1, with D perhaps matching TRBD1 or TRBD2 (6 bases each). TRBV5-3 is reported as an ORF; its role is uncertain. This receptor was identified in a female donor with ovarian cancer. The input for sequencing was PBMCs, taken after low-dose radiotherapy plus immunotherapy. The CDR3 loop reads CARSLEGGRTYNEQFF. CDR3 nucleotides: TGTGCCAGAAGCTTGGAAGGGGGGAGGACCTACAATGAGCAGTTCTTC.